This T cell receptor (beta chain) comes out of a study of identical twins. A remark on this clonotype: Its antigen is not identified.

Germline CDR1 reads LGHNA; CDR2 reads YNFKEQ. CDR3 length: 19 residues. The ends lost 0 bases at V and 1 base at J; junction bases unmatched: 11. From the 5' RACE reads, TCRdb called clonotypes with MiXCR, one entry per CDR3 protein. The sample has roughly 570,000 distinct CDR3 sequences; 7.5% to 10% are singletons. Study observations and caveats: Low generation probability was overrepresented in out-of-frame alpha sequences shared by twins. In zero-insertion analyses, partial confounding could arise from invariant MAIT and iNKT cells.

In addition, the sample was reused for a study of yellow fever vaccine responses in identical twins. That work states: Reportedly, the response of twins' T cells to the vaccine seemed partly convergent, partly personalized.

The sample was PBMCs. The chain is built from TRBV4-2 and TRBJ2-3; TRBD1 matches at 9 bases. This clonotype was sampled from a woman in her late teens or twenties in good health. The DNA of the CDR3 is TGTGCCAGCAGCCAAGATCGGGGGAACCGGGACAGGGGCACAGATACGCAGTATTTT. As protein: CASSQDRGNRDRGTDTQYF.